Listed below are T cell receptor beta chains from one sample, sequenced in a study of T cells after yellow fever vaccination. TCRdb processed the 5' RACE reads anew with MiXCR; each CDR3 protein has one entry. The sample yields about 310,000 distinct CDR3 sequences, roughly 3.5% seen once. Here the sequenced sample was PBMCs, taken on the day of the yellow fever booster vaccination. Receptors were obtained from a man between 18 and 29 years old who received the YFV17D yellow fever vaccine. CDR3s include the opening cysteine and the closing phenylalanine or tryptophan. The D gene is left open where the match is weak. Some rows have no size entry. The others give once, few or many, or a class for an expanded clone.

D,size,V,J,DNA,CDR3
NA,NA,TRBV6-7,TRBJ1-5,TGTGCCAGCGGACCGGGAGATATGTCCCATCAGCCCCAGCATTTT,CASGPGDMSHQPQHF
TRBD2,NA,TRBV4-2,TRBJ2-1,TGTGCCAGCAGCCAAGGTCCCGGGAGGGGGGGCTTCTACAATGAGCAGTTCTTC,CASSQGPGRGGFYNEQFF
NA,many,TRBV29-1,TRBJ1-3,TGCAGCGTCCGACAGTCTTCTGGAAACACCATATATTTT,CSVRQSSGNTIYF
TRBD2,many,TRBV20-1,TRBJ2-7,TGCAGCATAGCGGGGGGGCTCTACGAGCAGTACTTC,CSIAGGLYEQYF
NA,few,TRBV7-9,TRBJ1-4,TGTGCCAGCAGCCCCCCGGGACAATCTAATGAAAAACTGTTTTTT,CASSPPGQSNEKLFF
NA,NA,TRBV6-6,TRBJ1-2,TGTGCCAGCAGTTACTCGGCGGGGCCTACCAATGGCTACACCTTC,CASSYSAGPTNGYTF
NA,many,TRBV12-3/TRBV12-4,TRBJ2-3,TGTGCCAGCAGTTTTTACAGTTCAACAGATACGCAGTATTTT,CASSFYSSTDTQYF
NA,NA,TRBV5-6,TRBJ2-2,TGTGCCAGCAGCTTACTATCGCTAAGGGCCTCGGGCACCGGGGAGCTGTTTTTT,CASSLLSLRASGTGELFF
NA,many,TRBV7-9,TRBJ2-3,TGTGCCAGCAGCCACCCCGGGGGCGTCACAGATACGCAGTATTTT,CASSHPGGVTDTQYF
TRBD1,few,TRBV2,TRBJ1-6,TGTGCCAGCGGACAGGGGGCTTTCTCACCCCTCCACTTT,CASGQGAFSPLHF
NA,many,TRBV5-4,TRBJ2-7,TGTGCCAGCAGCTTACCGGGATCCAAGGACCTCTCCTACGAGCAGTACTTC,CASSLPGSKDLSYEQYF
NA,many,TRBV7-2,TRBJ2-1,TGTGCCAGCAGCCGCGGGGCCGCACAATGGGAGCAGTTCTTC,CASSRGAAQWEQFF
NA,many,TRBV28,TRBJ2-2,TGTGCCAGCAGTTTAGTGGGGCAAGGGGATACCGGGGAGCTGTTTTTT,CASSLVGQGDTGELFF
NA,many,TRBV20-1,TRBJ2-3,TGCAGTGCTAGCGAGGGTGACGCCAGGGGAACTAGCACAGATACGCAGTATTTT,CSASEGDARGTSTDTQYF
NA,NA,TRBV29-1,TRBJ1-1,TGCAGCGTTGAAGCGCGGCACAGCAACACTGAAGCTTTCTTT,CSVEARHSNTEAFF
TRBD1,many,TRBV7-9,TRBJ2-1,TGTGCCAGCAGCCCACGGGACAGTCGGAATGAGCAGTTCTTC,CASSPRDSRNEQFF
TRBD2,many,TRBV29-1,TRBJ2-3,TGCAGCGTTAGCGGGACTAGCGGCACAGATACGCAGTATTTT,CSVSGTSGTDTQYF
TRBD2,NA,TRBV7-9,TRBJ2-6,TGTGCCAGCAGCTTTACTAGCGGAGTAAGCTCTGGGGCCAACGTCCTGACTTTC,CASSFTSGVSSGANVLTF
TRBD2,few,TRBV7-8,TRBJ2-5,TGTGCCAGCAGCTTGGGGACTAGCGGGGGGAAGCCGTTCCAAGAGACCCAGTACTTC,CASSLGTSGGKPFQETQYF